This T cell receptor (beta chain) was identified during a study of T cell repertoires in breast cancer. Study in general: Approximately 10 reads per input cell, 450,000 to 550,000 sequences per sample, on average. Study-wide findings and caveats: Varied nucleotide sequences encoding shared TCRs suggest antigen-driven selection and expansion. Tumor-involved sentinel nodes shared around 7.7% of TCRs with matched tumors, tumor-free nodes 2% to 2.5%.

During the second nested PCR, blocking oligonucleotides suppressed genes that were not paired. MiXCR, applied by TCRdb to the emulsion pairing reads, yields one record per CDR3 protein. This table holds roughly 38,000 distinct CDR3 sequences, 45% found once. This clonotype was observed a handful of times. Its specificity is not known. An expanded emulsion RT-PCR with primers for all TCR V genes paired CD8+ T cell chains. Trimming took off 0 bases at V and 0 bases at J, with 20 bases between the two ends. CDR3 size: 19 residues. Germline loops: CDR1 SGHRS, CDR2 YFSETQ. The specimen sequenced was CD8+ T cells. The receptor comes from a pool of human donors with breast cancer or a healthy control (not recorded which). The gene calls are TRBV5-1 and TRBJ2-3; either TRBD1 or TRBD2 may supply D (5 bases each). This chain's CDR3 is CASSLAGTLYVSSTDTQYF. DNA for the CDR3: TGCGCCAGCAGCTTGGCCGGGACCCTCTACGTCTCTAGCACAGATACGCAGTATTTT.